Following are 31 T cell receptor beta chains from one sample sequenced in a study of identifying expanded T cells in peripheral blood. Repertoires were generated with immunoSEQ multiplex PCR, while TCRdb's copy carries only in-frame clones and drops some. The top ten hold roughly 3.6% of the sample, which has nearly 60,000 clones, roughly nine tenths seen once. Sequencing used blood. These receptors originate from a person between 18 and 75 years old in good health.

This chain uses TRBV11-2 with TRBJ1-2; tentative D call: TRBD1 (5 bases). CDR3 length: 16 amino acids. Germline V CDR1 and CDR2: SGHAT, FQNNGV. V dropped 5 bases and J dropped 8 bases, with 24 bases sitting between them. The CDR3: CASSPRGASWAQGYTF. The DNA of the CDR3 is TGTGCCAGCAGCCCTAGAGGGGCAAGTTGGGCACAGGGCTACACCTTC.

This chain joins TRBV21-1 and TRBJ2-6; the table's D call, TRBD1, was not checked against the DNA. TRBV21-1 counts as a pseudogene. There are 17 residues in the CDR3. CDR3 sequence (DNA): TGTGCCAGCAGTCAGACAGGGGGTAGCTCTGGGGCCAACGTCCTGACTTTC. Its protein is CASSQTGGSSGANVLTF.

The CDR3 region is CASSLTKIQETQYF. CDR3 DNA: TGCGCCAGCAGCTTGACAAAAATCCAAGAGACCCAGTACTTC. The rearrangement links TRBV5-1 to TRBJ2-5; D is unresolved. V was clipped by 1 base and J by 1 base, with 8 bases between them. Germline CDR1 reads SGHRS; CDR2 reads YFSETQ. This CDR3 comprises 14 residues.

The chain employs TRBV13 and TRBJ2-1, with no clear D. Trimming cost V 4 bases and J 6 bases, with 7 bases left between them. Germline V gene lookup returns CDR1 PRHDT and CDR2 FYEKMQ (reference sequence). The CDR3 has 12 amino acids. The CDR3 reads CASSSNSNEQFF. The CDR3 coding sequence is TGTGCCAGCAGCTCTAACAGCAATGAGCAGTTCTTC.

This chain links TRBV20-1 with TRBJ1-1; no clear D gene. The CDR3 consists of 10 residues. Germline CDR1 and CDR2: DFQATT and SNEGSKA (reference sequence). V was pared by 1 base and J by 8 bases, with 5 bases between. CDR3 nucleotide sequence: TGCAGTGCTAGAGCGGAAGAAGCTTTCTTT. It is translated as CSARAEEAFF.

This clone is classed as medium-sized. This sequence joins TRBV6-1 and TRBJ1-6; 8 nucleotides agree with TRBD1. Per germline, CDR1 MNHNS and CDR2 SASEGT. The CDR3 has 15 amino acids. V lost 3 bases to trimming and J lost 7 bases; unmatched junction nucleotides: 5. The CDR3 DNA reads TGTGCCAGCAGTGATGGACAGGGAGGAAATTCACCCCTCCACTTT. It encodes CASSDGQGGNSPLHF.

As concerns this clone: Other DNA sequences within the sample encode an identical CDR3. The chain recombines TRBV4-3 with TRBJ1-2, with D unresolved. Trimming shortened V by 0 bases and J by 5 bases, and 10 bases separated the two germline ends. The CDR3 is 14 amino acids. Germline lookup yields CDR1 LGHNA and CDR2 YSLEER. The CDR3 loop reads CASSQDRGAYGYTF. In DNA form, the CDR3 reads TGCGCCAGCAGCCAAGATCGGGGAGCGTATGGCTACACCTTC.

This clone is a singleton in its sample. This chain connects TRBV6-5 to TRBJ2-1; D might be TRBD1 (5 bases). The CDR3 runs to 15 residues. CDR1 and CDR2 from the germline V gene are MNHEY and SVGAGI. Between the trimmed V and J ends, which lost 1 base and 3 bases, there was a span of 10 bases. In DNA form, the CDR3 reads TGTGCCAGCAGTTACTTTGGCGACAGCTACAATGAGCAGTTCTTC. Its translation: CASSYFGDSYNEQFF.

The rearrangement joins TRBV9 to TRBJ1-2; unclear D gene. V lost 4 bases and J lost 8, with 9 bases in between. This CDR3 region has 11 residues. Looked up from germline, CDR1 is SGDLS and CDR2 is YYNGEE. This chain's CDR3 is CASSRPGGYTF. The CDR3 DNA is TGTGCCAGCAGCCGCCCGGGGGGCTACACCTTC.

This clone was detected only a few times. Other nucleotide sequences in the sample specify the same CDR3. The chain has TRBV28 and TRBJ2-5; D might be TRBD2 (5 bases). Trimming pared 5 bases from V and 9 bases from J, leaving 16 bases between. Germline V gene lookup returns CDR1 MDHEN and CDR2 SYDVKM. This CDR3 region has 13 residues. The DNA for the CDR3 is TGTGCCAGCAGTAATCCTAGCCGGGGTTCCCAGTACTTC. This sequence encodes CASSNPSRGSQYF. Supplemented by reference TRBV28 and TRBJ2-5, the full variable domain reads DVKVTQSSRYLVKRTGEKVFLECVQDMDHENMFWYRQDPGLGLRLIYFSYDVKMKEKGDIPEGYSVSREKKERFSLILESASTNQTSMYLCASSNPSRGSQYFGPGTRLLVL.

CDR3: CAWQSRSGRMKFF. DNA for the CDR3: TGTGCCTGGCAAAGCCGATCGGGAAGGATGAAATTCTTC. The chain couples TRBV30 to TRBJ2-1, with D tentatively TRBD2 (5 bases). The CDR3 is made up of 13 amino acids. The germline V and J ends were trimmed by 5 bases and 16 bases, with 24 bases remaining between them. Germline V CDR1 and CDR2: GTSNPN, SVGIG (reference sequence).

This chain joins TRBV5-4 and TRBJ2-6; 8 positions match TRBD1. This CDR3 comprises 17 residues. V trimming: 0 bases; J trimming: 2 bases; junction bases outside the gene matches: 4. Germline CDR1 and CDR2: SGHNT and YYREEE (reference sequence). The chain's CDR3 is CASSLGRGRTGANVLTF. Written as DNA, the CDR3 is TGTGCCAGCAGCTTGGGCAGGGGGCGGACTGGGGCCAACGTCCTGACTTTC.

The chain recombines TRBV6-1 with TRBJ1-5; 9 bases are shared with TRBD1. The CDR3 contains 18 residues. CDR1 is MNHNS and CDR2 is SASEGT in the germline V gene. V gave up 4 bases and J gave up 0 bases; unmatched junction bases: 10. The CDR3 DNA reads as TGTGCCAGCAGTGGGGAGAACAGGGGGCCGTATAGCAATCAGCCCCAGCATTTT. This sequence encodes CASSGENRGPYSNQPQHF.

The chain has TRBV19 and TRBJ1-2; TRBD1 is a possible D gene (5 bases). Germline V gene lookup returns CDR1 LNHDA and CDR2 SQIVND (reference sequence). CDR3 length: 13 amino acids. Trimming took off 10 bases at V and 1 base at J, with 13 bases between the two ends. The CDR3 reads CANPTDSNYGYTF. The CDR3, as DNA: TGTGCCAATCCGACAGACAGTAACTATGGCTACACCTTC.

V is TRBV6-5 and J is TRBJ2-7; 8 nucleotides align to TRBD2. The CDR3 consists of 14 residues. With V trimmed by 2 bases and J by 3 bases, 3 bases remained unmatched. Per germline, CDR1 MNHEY and CDR2 SVGAGI. The CDR3, as DNA: TGTGCCAGCAGTTACGTGGGGACTAGCTACGAGCAGTACTTC. As protein: CASSYVGTSYEQYF.

The CDR3 DNA reads as TGTGCCAGCAGCCCTCAGCGGGCTAGCGGTGAGACCCAGTACTTC. Its protein product is CASSPQRASGETQYF. V is TRBV11-2 and J is TRBJ2-5; TRBD2 agrees at 7 bases. The CDR3 sequence is 15 residues long. CDR1 and CDR2 from the germline V gene are SGHAT and FQNNGV. Germline trimming cut 5 bases from V and 5 bases from J; bases unmatched to any gene: 11.

In this sample, this clone turned up a few times. The chain carries TRBV5-1 and TRBJ2-5; no definite D call. This CDR3 spans 13 amino acids. Germline-derived CDR1 and CDR2 are SGHRS and YFSETQ. V was pared by 2 bases and J by 5 bases, with 10 bases between. The CDR3 region has the DNA TGCGCCAGCAGCTTCGGAGTGGGTGAGACCCAGTACTTC. Translated: CASSFGVGETQYF. The variable domain in full, completed from reference TRBV5-1 and TRBJ2-5, reads KAGVTQTPRYLIKTRGQQVTLSCSPISGHRSVSWYQQTPGQGLQFLFEYFSETQRNKGNFPGRFSGRQFSNSRSEMNVSTLELGDSALYLCASSFGVGETQYFGPGTRLLVL.

The chain uses TRBV7-2 and TRBJ1-1; the D is unclear. The CDR3 runs 15 residues. The V end lost 1 base, the J end lost 3 bases, and 12 bases lay between the germline ends. The V gene's germline CDR1 is SGHTA and CDR2 FQGNSA. CDR3 in DNA: TGTGCCAGCAGCTTAGTTTCACCCCGGGACACTGAAGCTTTCTTT. This encodes CASSLVSPRDTEAFF.

The chain combines TRBV6-5 with TRBJ2-5; TRBD1 matches at 8 bases. Germline V gives CDR1 MNHEY, CDR2 SVGAGI. The CDR3 spans 14 residues. J was trimmed by 2 bases and V by 5 bases; bases with no gene match: 4. The CDR3 sequence is CASSPDRAQETQYF. The CDR3 DNA follows: TGTGCCAGCAGTCCGGACAGGGCACAAGAGACCCAGTACTTC.

The rearrangement uses TRBV7-2 and TRBJ2-7, with TRBD2 matching 7 bases. V shed 2 bases, J shed 2 bases, and the junction held 9 bases outside the gene matches. The CDR3 is made up of 16 amino acids. Germline V CDR1 and CDR2: SGHTA, FQGNSA. CDR3 in amino acids: CASSLSSGLPTYEQYF. CDR3 bases: TGTGCCAGCAGCTTATCTTCGGGACTACCCACCTACGAGCAGTACTTC. The whole variable domain, filled in from reference TRBV7-2 and TRBJ2-7, reads GAGVSQSPSNKVTEKGKDVELRCDPISGHTALYWYRQSLGQGLEFLIYFQGNSAPDKSGLPSDRFSAERTGGSVSTLTIQRTQQEDSAVYLCASSLSSGLPTYEQYFGPGTRLTVT.

This rearrangement joins TRBV7-8 to TRBJ2-5; 7 bases line up with TRBD1. Germline CDR1 reads SGHVS; CDR2 reads FQNEAQ. Losses at the gene ends were 1 base for V and 7 bases for J; bases not matched to a gene: 6. The CDR3 loop spans 14 amino acids. The CDR3 reads CASSLGTGGGTQYF. CDR3 bases: TGTGCCAGCAGCTTAGGGACAGGCGGAGGGACCCAGTACTTC. The complete variable domain, with remaining parts taken from reference TRBV7-8 and TRBJ2-5, reads GAGVSQSPRYKVAKRGQDVALRCDPISGHVSLFWYQQALGQGPEFLTYFQNEAQLDKSGLPSDRFFAERPEGSVSTLKIQRTQQEDSAVYLCASSLGTGGGTQYFGPGTRLLVL.

This chain connects TRBV18 to TRBJ2-3, with D possibly being TRBD1 or TRBD2 (6 bases each). The ends were cut back, 2 bases at V and 4 bases at J, with 16 bases in the middle. CDR3 size: 16 residues. Germline V lookup: CDR1 KGHSH, CDR2 LQKENI. The CDR3 loop reads CASSPGFFGGPDTQYF. The DNA of the CDR3 is TGTGCCAGCTCACCAGGGTTCTTCGGGGGCCCAGATACGCAGTATTTT.

CDR3: CASSSRQGAGETQYF. The CDR3 nucleotides are TGTGCCAGCAGCTCCCGACAGGGGGCCGGGGAGACCCAGTACTTC. V usage is TRBV9 and J usage is TRBJ2-5; TRBD1 agrees at 10 bases. V lost 4 bases and J lost 5; bases outside the gene matches: 8. The V gene's germline CDR1 is SGDLS and CDR2 YYNGEE. The length of the CDR3 is 15 residues. Supplemented by reference TRBV9 and TRBJ2-5, the full variable domain reads DSGVTQTPKHLITATGQRVTLRCSPRSGDLSVYWYQQSLDQGLQFLIQYYNGEERAKGNILERFSAQQFPDLHSELNLSSLELGDSALYFCASSSRQGAGETQYFGPGTRLLVL.

The V call is TRBV5-4, the J call TRBJ1-1; no definite D call. The V end lost 2 bases, the J end lost 1 base, and 9 bases lay between the germline ends. The CDR3 has 14 residues. Germline V lookup: CDR1 SGHNT, CDR2 YYREEE (reference sequence). CDR3 amino acids: CASSFGDPNTEAFF. The CDR3 DNA reads as TGTGCCAGCAGCTTTGGGGATCCGAACACTGAAGCTTTCTTT.

This chain joins TRBV18 and TRBJ2-1; D unresolved. Trimming removed 3 bases at V and 1 base at J, with 7 bases between. CDR1 KGHSH and CDR2 LQKENI come from the germline V gene. The CDR3 has 14 amino acids. The CDR3 protein is CASSPESSYNEQFF. In DNA, the CDR3 is TGTGCCAGCTCACCGGAGAGTTCCTACAATGAGCAGTTCTTC.

CDR3 sequence (DNA): TGTGCCAGCAGCGTAGCGCCTAGCGTAAACGAGCAGTACTTC. As protein: CASSVAPSVNEQYF. This chain connects TRBV9 to TRBJ2-7; possible D gene TRBD2, 6 bases. The CDR3 has 14 residues. V was clipped by 0 bases and J by 5 bases, with 12 bases between them. Germline values: CDR1 SGDLS, CDR2 YYNGEE. Using reference TRBV9 and TRBJ2-7 for the parts outside the CDR3, the full variable domain is DSGVTQTPKHLITATGQRVTLRCSPRSGDLSVYWYQQSLDQGLQFLIQYYNGEERAKGNILERFSAQQFPDLHSELNLSSLELGDSALYFCASSVAPSVNEQYFGPGTRLTVT.

This clone was picked up a small number of times. The chain has TRBV29-1 and TRBJ2-3; 9 bases line up with TRBD2. This CDR3 contains 13 residues. Germline V CDR1 and CDR2: SQVTM, ANQGSEA. Germline trimming cut 5 bases from V and 6 bases from J; bases unmatched to any gene: 6. For the CDR3, the DNA is TGCAGCGTTAGGCGGGGGGGCTCGGATACGCAGTATTTT. This translates into CSVRRGGSDTQYF.

This clone occurred once. The CDR3 DNA reads as TGCAGCGTTGTTGACACGCCAGTACCTGAAGCTTTCTTT. Translation gives CSVVDTPVPEAFF. V usage is TRBV29-1 and J usage is TRBJ1-1; D gene uncertain. The V gene lost 4 bases and the J gene lost 6 bases, with 15 bases spanning the gap. The CDR3 covers 13 residues. The germline V gene encodes CDR1 SQVTM and CDR2 ANQGSEA.

The chain couples TRBV2 to TRBJ2-5; TRBD2 matches at 11 bases. Germline V CDR1 and CDR2: SNHLY, FYNNEI. The CDR3 has 15 residues. The ends lost 5 bases at V and 5 bases at J; junction bases unmatched: 7. CDR3 in amino acids: CASSFTSGGSETQYF. The CDR3 DNA is TGTGCCAGCAGTTTTACTAGCGGGGGTTCGGAGACCCAGTACTTC. Full variable domain (remainder filled in from reference TRBV2 and TRBJ2-5): EPEVTQTPSHQVTQMGQEVILRCVPISNHLYFYWYRQILGQKVEFLVSFYNNEISEKSEIFDDQFSVERPDGSNFTLKIRSTKLEDSAMYFCASSFTSGGSETQYFGPGTRLLVL.

This clone was recorded once. The chain uses TRBV14 and TRBJ1-6; D is perhaps TRBD1 (5 bases). Trimming pared 2 bases from V and 7 bases from J, leaving 9 bases between. CDR1 is SGHDN and CDR2 is FVKESK in the germline V gene. The CDR3 runs 14 residues. CDR3 amino acids: CASSQLGTNSPLHF. CDR3 DNA sequence: TGTGCCAGCAGCCAACTAGGGACGAATTCACCCCTCCACTTT.

There are a few counts of this clone. V is TRBV5-4 and J is TRBJ2-5, with D possibly called TRBD1 or TRBD2 (5 bases each). Trimming took 1 base from V and 5 from J, leaving 15 bases between them. In germline, CDR1 is SGHNT, CDR2 YYREEE (reference sequence). The CDR3 length is 15 residues. The CDR3 reads CASSLRDGGLETQYF. CDR3 nucleotide sequence: TGTGCCAGCAGCTTGCGGGACGGTGGCTTGGAGACCCAGTACTTC. The full variable domain, completed using reference TRBV5-4 and TRBJ2-5, is ETGVTQSPTHLIKTRGQQVTLRCSSQSGHNTVSWYQQALGQGPQFIFQYYREEENGRGNFPPRFSGLQFPNYSSELNVNALELDDSALYLCASSLRDGGLETQYFGPGTRLLVL.